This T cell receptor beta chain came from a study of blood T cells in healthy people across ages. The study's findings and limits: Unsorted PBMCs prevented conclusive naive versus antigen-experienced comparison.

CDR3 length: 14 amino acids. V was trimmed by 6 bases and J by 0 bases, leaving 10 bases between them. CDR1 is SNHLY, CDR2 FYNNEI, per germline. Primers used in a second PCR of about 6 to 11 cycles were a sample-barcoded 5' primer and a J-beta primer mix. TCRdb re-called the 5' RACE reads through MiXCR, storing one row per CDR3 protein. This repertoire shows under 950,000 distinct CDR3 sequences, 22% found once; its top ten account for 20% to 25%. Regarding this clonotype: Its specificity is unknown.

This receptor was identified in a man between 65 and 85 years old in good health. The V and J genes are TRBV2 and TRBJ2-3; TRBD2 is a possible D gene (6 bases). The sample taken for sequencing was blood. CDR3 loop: CASRGGISTDTQYF. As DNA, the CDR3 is TGTGCCAGCAGAGGCGGGATCAGCACAGATACGCAGTATTTT. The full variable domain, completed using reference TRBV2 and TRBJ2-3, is EPEVTQTPSHQVTQMGQEVILRCVPISNHLYFYWYRQILGQKVEFLVSFYNNEISEKSEIFDDQFSVERPDGSNFTLKIRSTKLEDSAMYFCASRGGISTDTQYFGPGTRLTVL.